This note documents a single TCR beta chain sequence. Antigen: not known. The source of the sample is a study of T cells after yellow fever vaccination. For the study at large: SMART-Seq v4 Ultra Low Input prepared libraries from low-cell fractions.

5'RACE template switching added a universal primer site and UMIs to TCR cDNA. TCRdb processed the 5' RACE reads anew with MiXCR; each CDR3 protein has one entry. Of 500,000 to 650,000 distinct CDR3 sequences in the sample, 10% to 15% were seen once. Study findings and constraints: High-abundance clonotypes from the bulk population could contaminate FACS-sorted repertoires.

Deletions cut 1 base from V and 0 bases from J, with 10 bases between. The CDR3 length is 15 residues. The germline CDR1 and CDR2 sequences are SGHTA and FQGNSA. This TCR was recovered from a man aged 25 to 40 who received the YFV17D yellow fever vaccine. The source material was PBMCs, sampled on the day of the yellow fever booster vaccination. This chain uses TRBV7-2 with TRBJ2-7; D gene unclear. This CDR3 reads CASSLGHTISYEQYF. The CDR3 coding sequence is TGTGCCAGCAGCTTAGGTCACACAATCTCCTACGAGCAGTACTTC.